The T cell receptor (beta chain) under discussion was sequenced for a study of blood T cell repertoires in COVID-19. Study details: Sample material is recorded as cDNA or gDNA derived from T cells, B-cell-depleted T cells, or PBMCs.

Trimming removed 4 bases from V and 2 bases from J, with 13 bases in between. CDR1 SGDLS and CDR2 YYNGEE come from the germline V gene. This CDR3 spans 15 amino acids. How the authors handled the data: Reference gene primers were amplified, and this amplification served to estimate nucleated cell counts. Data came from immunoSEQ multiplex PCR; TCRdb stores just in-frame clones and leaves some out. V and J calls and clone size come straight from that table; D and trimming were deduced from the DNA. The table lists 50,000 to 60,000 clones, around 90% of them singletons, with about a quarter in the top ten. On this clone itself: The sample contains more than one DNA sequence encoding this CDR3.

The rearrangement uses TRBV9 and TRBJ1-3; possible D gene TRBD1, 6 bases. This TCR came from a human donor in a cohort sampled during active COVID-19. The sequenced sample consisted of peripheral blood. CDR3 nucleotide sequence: TGTGCCAGCAGCCCGAGCTGGGGGCCTGGAAACACCATATATTTT. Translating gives CASSPSWGPGNTIYF.